This T cell receptor beta chain was found in a study of cytomegalovirus exposure and HLA in healthy donors. PCR used 60 Vbeta primers and 13 Jbeta primers. Clones were read by immunoSEQ multiplex PCR, and TCRdb kept only the in-frame ones, dropping some. The data hold some 90,000 clones, with about four fifths observed a single time. The CDR3 covers 16 residues. Germline-derived CDR1 and CDR2 are LNHDA and SQIVND (reference sequence). Trimming stripped 5 bases from V and 1 base from J, with 14 bases between. Broader study findings: Analysis performed later showed TCR beta chains linked to HLA being more clonally expanded than equally common others. Trimming of TCR beta V- and J-genes showed a link, identified in a later analysis, to a missense DCLRE1C variant.

Concerning this clone: Antigen unknown.

The chain joins TRBV19 to TRBJ2-2; perhaps TRBD2 as D (6 bases). Sequencing was carried out using PBMCs. This clonotype originated in a middle-aged man in good health and CMV-seropositive. CDR3 nucleotide sequence: TGTGCCAGTAGTTGGGGTTTTAGCGGGAACACCGGGGAGCTGTTTTTT. Protein product: CASSWGFSGNTGELFF.